These 30 T cell receptor beta chains share one sample of origin, sequenced in a study of lymphopenia after photon versus proton radiotherapy. The protocol was immunoSEQ multiplex PCR, while the TCRdb copy is restricted to in-frame clones and leaves out a portion. The sample holds about 25,000 clones; over 80% are singletons and the top ten take roughly 19%. The material was peripheral blood, obtained from a patient treated with photon-based radiotherapy. The receptors stem from a man aged 45-60 years with gastric cancer.

The chain couples TRBV4-1 to TRBJ1-1, with TRBD1 matching over 7 bases. Germline V CDR1 and CDR2: MGHRA, YSYEKL. This CDR3 comprises 15 residues. V dropped 0 bases and J dropped 4; count of bases not matched to a gene: 5. CDR3 sequence: CASSQEAQGGTEAFF. DNA for the CDR3: TGCGCCAGCAGCCAAGAAGCCCAGGGGGGCACTGAAGCTTTCTTT.

This chain connects TRBV11-2 to TRBJ2-4; D perhaps matches TRBD1 (5 bases). Trimming pared 8 bases from V and 4 bases from J, leaving 15 bases between. CDR1 SGHAT and CDR2 FQNNGV come from the germline V gene. The CDR3 covers 14 residues. Here the CDR3 reads CASGASSRKNIQYF. The CDR3 coding sequence is TGTGCCAGCGGGGCTAGTAGTCGGAAAAACATTCAGTACTTC.

This rearrangement joins TRBV18 to TRBJ1-2; 7 bases fit TRBD1. The CDR3 totals 15 residues. Trimming cost V 2 bases and J 4 bases; bases outside gene matches: 7. Looked up from germline, CDR1 is KGHSH and CDR2 is LQKENI. The CDR3: CASSPERGPGYGYTF. The CDR3 bases are TGTGCCAGCTCACCAGAGAGGGGGCCGGGCTATGGCTACACCTTC. The variable domain in full, with the rest retrieved from reference TRBV18 and TRBJ1-2, is NAGVMQNPRHLVRRRGQEARLRCSPMKGHSHVYWYRQLPEEGLKFMVYLQKENIIDESGMPKERFSAEFPKEGPSILRIQQVVRGDSAAYFCASSPERGPGYGYTFGSGTRLTVV.

The rearrangement joins TRBV15 to TRBJ2-5; 15 nucleotides match TRBD2. V shed 3 bases and J 2 bases; nucleotides not matched to a gene: 7. The CDR3 covers 18 residues. Germline CDR1 LNHNV, CDR2 YYDKDF (reference sequence). CDR3 protein: CATSRGLAGGMVQETQYF. CDR3 nucleotides: TGTGCCACCAGCAGGGGACTAGCGGGGGGTATGGTACAAGAGACCCAGTACTTC.

This sequence joins TRBV5-5 and TRBJ2-5; TRBD1 matches at 7 bases. The length of the CDR3 is 16 residues. Trimming cost V 4 bases and J 2 bases; bases outside gene matches: 11. From germline, CDR1 is SGHKS and CDR2 YYEKEE (reference sequence). As DNA, the CDR3 is TGTGCCAGCAGCCCAAGGACAGGAGGCCCTCAAGAGACCCAGTACTTC. This gives the protein CASSPRTGGPQETQYF.

The rearrangement joins TRBV7-2 to TRBJ1-2; 10 nucleotides align to TRBD1. Germline V lookup: CDR1 SGHTA, CDR2 FQGNSA. There are 15 residues in the CDR3. V was pared by 5 bases and J by 8 bases, with 11 bases of the junction left unmatched. This CDR3 is CASSARTGGRLGYTF. CDR3 coding DNA: TGTGCCAGCAGCGCCCGGACAGGGGGGCGTTTAGGCTACACCTTC.

In its sample, this clone was seen once. This rearrangement joins TRBV4-3 to TRBJ2-7; 7 bases fit TRBD2. Germline V gene sequence: CDR1 LGHNA, CDR2 YSLEER. The V segment lost 1 base and the J segment 10 bases; nucleotides outside the gene matches: 7. The CDR3 extends over 13 amino acids. The CDR3 reads CASSQGEGLTQYF. The CDR3 region has the DNA TGCGCCAGCAGCCAAGGGGAGGGTTTAACTCAGTACTTC.

This rearrangement joins TRBV4-1 to TRBJ2-1; D is uncertain. V was trimmed by 0 bases and J by 2 bases, leaving 5 bases between them. CDR3 size: 14 residues. From germline, CDR1 is MGHRA and CDR2 YSYEKL. As DNA, the CDR3 is TGCGCCAGCAGCCAAGAGGGTGCCTACAATGAGCAGTTCTTC. This translates into CASSQEGAYNEQFF.

This sequence joins TRBV5-1 and TRBJ2-5; D is undetermined. CDR1 and CDR2 from the germline V gene are SGHRS and YFSETQ. Trimming took off 0 bases at V and 6 bases at J, with 0 bases between the two ends. This CDR3 has 10 residues. DNA of the CDR3: TGCGCCAGCAGCTTGGAGACCCAGTACTTC. Translating gives CASSLETQYF.

CDR3 DNA: TGTGCCTGGAGTGTACCAGGGACAGTGCAAGAGACCCAGTACTTC. Its translation: CAWSVPGTVQETQYF. The chain has TRBV30 and TRBJ2-5, with TRBD1 matching over 7 bases. V dropped 0 bases and J dropped 2; count of bases not matched to a gene: 6. CDR1 is GTSNPN and CDR2 is SVGIG in the germline V gene (reference sequence). The CDR3 is 15 residues long. The variable domain in full, completed from reference TRBV30 and TRBJ2-5, reads SQTIHQWPATLVQPVGSPLSLECTVEGTSNPNLYWYRQAAGRGLQLLFYSVGIGQISSEVPQNLSASRPQDRQFILSSKKLLLSDSGFYLCAWSVPGTVQETQYFGPGTRLLVL.

The chain carries TRBV13 and TRBJ1-6, with TRBD1 as a possible D gene (6 bases). Germline V gene sequence: CDR1 PRHDT, CDR2 FYEKMQ (reference sequence). The CDR3 extends over 14 amino acids. V lost 5 bases and J 13 bases, leaving 18 bases between the germline ends. CDR3 bases: TGTGCCAGCAGCCTGGGGGGGCGGCCTGGTCCCCTCCACTTT. As protein: CASSLGGRPGPLHF.

This clone was seen only a few times. This chain uses TRBV19 with TRBJ2-5; 8 bases match TRBD1. Trimming removed 5 bases from V and 7 bases from J; junction bases left unmatched: 9. This CDR3 is 14 amino acids long. Germline V gene lookup returns CDR1 LNHDA and CDR2 SQIVND (reference sequence). The CDR3 is CASSPGQGTVTQYF. The CDR3 DNA is TGTGCCAGTAGTCCTGGACAGGGAACGGTGACCCAGTACTTC.

This chain links TRBV7-3 with TRBJ2-1, with 8 bases matching TRBD2. V trimming: 3 bases; J trimming: 10 bases; junction bases outside the gene matches: 8. This CDR3 is 14 amino acids long. Germline V gene data show CDR1 as SGHTA and CDR2 as FQGTGA. The CDR3 is CASSLDGGAREQFF. The DNA for the CDR3 is TGTGCCAGCAGCTTGGACGGGGGGGCCCGGGAGCAGTTCTTC.

The chain recombines TRBV7-2 with TRBJ2-1, with D maybe TRBD2 (6 bases). Trimming stripped 1 base from V and 5 bases from J, with 12 bases between. This CDR3 contains 15 residues. Germline V gene sequence: CDR1 SGHTA, CDR2 FQGNSA. The CDR3 loop reads CASSLVASVDNEQFF. In DNA, the CDR3 is TGTGCCAGCAGCTTAGTCGCTAGCGTCGACAATGAGCAGTTCTTC.

Worth noting for this clone: The junction differs from germline at one of its ends, possibly a read error. The J gene is TRBJ2-2, the V gene TRBV7-8, with D possibly matching TRBD2 (5 bases). The CDR3 length is 16 residues. Per germline, CDR1 SGHVS and CDR2 FQNEAQ. DNA for the CDR3: TGTGCCAGCAGCTTAACGTTAGCGTCGAACACGGGGGAGCTGTTTTTT. Amino acids: CASSLTLASNTGELFF.

This clone has a handful of counts. V is TRBV14 and J is TRBJ2-1, with D possibly being TRBD1 (5 bases). Trimming cost V 2 bases and J 7 bases, with 9 bases left between them. The CDR3 has 13 amino acids. The germline CDR1 and CDR2 sequences are SGHDN and FVKESK. In DNA, the CDR3 is TGTGCCAGCAGCCAATTAAGGGGAAATGAGCAGTTCTTC. This gives the protein CASSQLRGNEQFF.

The chain recombines TRBV4-2 with TRBJ2-2, with D tentatively TRBD1 (5 bases). V lost 4 bases and J 6 bases, leaving 12 bases between the germline ends. CDR3 length: 14 amino acids. The germline V gene encodes CDR1 LGHNA and CDR2 YNFKEQ. CDR3 in DNA: TGTGCCAGCAGCCCCCCAGGGATCGCCGGGGAGCTGTTTTTT. Translated, it gives CASSPPGIAGELFF.

The CDR3 protein is CASSRGDGGPGTDTQYF. In DNA form, the CDR3 reads TGTGCCAGCAGCAGAGGAGACGGGGGGCCAGGCACAGATACGCAGTATTTT. This sequence joins TRBV11-2 and TRBJ2-3; tentatively, D is TRBD2 (7 bases). Germline assignment: CDR1 SGHAT and CDR2 FQNNGV. This CDR3 spans 17 amino acids. V lost 5 bases and J 1 base, leaving 19 bases between the germline ends.

The chain couples TRBV19 to TRBJ2-5; the match to TRBD2 covers 8 bases. This CDR3 spans 16 amino acids. With V trimmed by 4 bases and J by 5 bases, 12 bases remained unmatched. Germline CDR1 reads LNHDA; CDR2 reads SQIVND (reference sequence). For the CDR3, the DNA is TGTGCCAGTAGTACACTGGGACTAGAGGATCGGGAGACCCAGTACTTC. Protein sequence: CASSTLGLEDRETQYF.

V and J are TRBV11-2 and TRBJ2-6; D remains ambiguous. With 4 bases removed from V and 2 bases from J, the gap between germline ends came to 6 bases. There are 14 residues in the CDR3. Germline V gives CDR1 SGHAT, CDR2 FQNNGV. The CDR3 reads CASSSGTGANVLTF. Written as DNA, the CDR3 is TGTGCCAGCAGCTCAGGCACTGGGGCCAACGTCCTGACTTTC.

The chain uses TRBV7-8 and TRBJ2-2; 7 nucleotides agree with TRBD2. Germline V gene lookup returns CDR1 SGHVS and CDR2 FQNEAQ. With V trimmed by 0 bases and J by 3 bases, 1 base remained unmatched. CDR3 length: 15 residues. The CDR3 here is CASSLAGGYTGELFF. CDR3 in DNA: TGTGCCAGCAGCTTAGCGGGGGGGTACACCGGGGAGCTGTTTTTT.

The chain couples TRBV15 to TRBJ1-1; no definite D call. V was shortened by 1 base and J by 1 base, with 7 bases between the two germline ends. The CDR3 covers 14 residues. Germline-derived CDR1 and CDR2 are LNHNV and YYDKDF (reference sequence). The CDR3 sequence: CATSRGAGNTEAFF. The DNA of the CDR3 is TGTGCCACCAGCAGAGGGGCCGGGAACACTGAAGCTTTCTTT.

The chain carries TRBV30 and TRBJ2-5; D gene unclear. Matching the DNA end better, TRBJ2-7 makes the J call doubtful. The CDR3 consists of 15 residues. From germline, CDR1 is GTSNPN and CDR2 SVGIG (reference sequence). In DNA form, the CDR3 reads TGTGCCTGGAGTGTATCGACGTTAGGCTCCTACGAGCAGTACTTC. Translating gives CAWSVSTLGSYEQYF.

The J gene is TRBJ2-6, the V gene TRBV19, with a tentative D call TRBD2 (7 bases). Trimming pared 9 bases from V and 2 bases from J, leaving 23 bases between. Germline CDR1 is LNHDA and CDR2 is SQIVND (reference sequence). This CDR3 region has 18 residues. The CDR3 region has the DNA TGTGCCAGCCGAACCCGCGGGGGCAGGGAGGCTGGGGCCAACGTCCTGACTTTC. It translates to CASRTRGGREAGANVLTF.

The chain carries TRBV27 and TRBJ2-4, with D unclear. V lost 5 bases to trimming and J lost 3 bases, with 8 bases between them. The CDR3 spans 13 residues. Germline CDR1 reads MNHEY; CDR2 reads SMNVEV (reference sequence). The CDR3 DNA is TGTGCCAGCAGTCTAGGGTACAAAAACATTCAGTACTTC. Translated, it gives CASSLGYKNIQYF.

The chain is built from TRBV9 and TRBJ2-1, with 7 positions matching TRBD1. The junction had 5 bases not matched to a gene; V was cut back by 3 bases and J by 2 bases. CDR3 size: 15 residues. The germline gives CDR1 SGDLS, CDR2 YYNGEE. The CDR3: CASSATGTAYNEQFF. In DNA, the CDR3 is TGTGCCAGCAGCGCCACCGGGACAGCCTACAATGAGCAGTTCTTC.

The gene calls are TRBV29-1 and TRBJ1-1; 7 nucleotides align to TRBD1. CDR3 size: 12 residues. Germline V CDR1 and CDR2: SQVTM, ANQGSEA. V lost 6 bases, J lost 5 bases, and 6 bases stayed unmatched. The CDR3 coding sequence is TGCAGCGTAGCGACAGGGAGGACTGAAGCTTTCTTT. It specifies CSVATGRTEAFF.

This rearrangement joins TRBV30 to TRBJ2-5; 7 bases map to TRBD2. CDR1 GTSNPN and CDR2 SVGIG come from the germline V gene (reference sequence). Trimming took 0 bases from V and 4 from J; bases not matched to a gene: 8. This CDR3 has 15 residues. CDR3 DNA sequence: TGTGCCTGGAGTGTACCCCCACGGGGGGTAGAGACCCAGTACTTC. Translated, it gives CAWSVPPRGVETQYF. Drawing the rest from reference TRBV30 and TRBJ2-5, the complete variable domain is SQTIHQWPATLVQPVGSPLSLECTVEGTSNPNLYWYRQAAGRGLQLLFYSVGIGQISSEVPQNLSASRPQDRQFILSSKKLLLSDSGFYLCAWSVPPRGVETQYFGPGTRLLVL.

The chain uses TRBV19 and TRBJ1-2; 10 nucleotides align to TRBD1. The CDR3 has 14 residues. Trimming cost V 4 bases and J 7 bases; bases outside gene matches: 6. Germline V gene sequence: CDR1 LNHDA, CDR2 SQIVND (reference sequence). The CDR3 reads CASSTGTGAGGYTF. CDR3 DNA: TGTGCCAGTAGTACCGGGACAGGGGCGGGTGGCTACACCTTC.

The chain joins TRBV7-3 to TRBJ1-1, with no clear D. Germline V lookup: CDR1 SGHTA, CDR2 FQGTGA. Trimming took off 5 bases at V and 4 bases at J, with 14 bases between the two ends. CDR3 length: 14 residues. For the CDR3, the DNA is TGTGCCAGCAGCCGCTTGGGAGTGGGCACTGAAGCTTTCTTT. Protein product: CASSRLGVGTEAFF.